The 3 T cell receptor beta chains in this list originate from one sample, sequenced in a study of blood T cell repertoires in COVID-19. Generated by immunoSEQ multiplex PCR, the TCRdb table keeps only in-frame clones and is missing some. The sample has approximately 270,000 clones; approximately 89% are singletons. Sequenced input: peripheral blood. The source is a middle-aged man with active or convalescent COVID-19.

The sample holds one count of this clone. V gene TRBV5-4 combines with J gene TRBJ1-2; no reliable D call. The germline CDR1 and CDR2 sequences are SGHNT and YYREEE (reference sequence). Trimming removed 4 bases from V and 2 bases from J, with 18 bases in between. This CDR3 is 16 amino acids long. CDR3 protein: CASSLRGGSSNYGYTF. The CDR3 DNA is TGTGCCAGCAGCCTCCGCGGAGGCTCAAGCAACTATGGCTACACCTTC.

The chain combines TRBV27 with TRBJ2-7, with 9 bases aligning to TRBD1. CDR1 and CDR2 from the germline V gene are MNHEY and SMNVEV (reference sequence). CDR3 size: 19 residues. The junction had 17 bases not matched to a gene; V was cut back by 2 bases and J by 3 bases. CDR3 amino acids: CASSLVQGARGPLGYEQYF. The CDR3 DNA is TGTGCCAGCAGTTTAGTACAGGGGGCGAGGGGACCTCTAGGCTACGAGCAGTACTTC.

The CDR3 here is CASGDSYNEQFF. The CDR3, as DNA: TGCGCCAGCGGGGACAGTTACAATGAGCAGTTCTTC. V usage is TRBV5-1 and J usage is TRBJ2-1, with TRBD1 matching 7 bases. The V gene end was trimmed by 7 bases and the J gene end by 4 bases; junction bases not matched to a gene: 2. Germline V gene sequence: CDR1 SGHRS, CDR2 YFSETQ. The length of the CDR3 is 12 residues.